This T cell receptor (beta chain) originates from a study of T cell responses to AZD1222 COVID-19 vaccine. Only in-frame clones appear in the TCRdb table, and some are missing; sequencing was by immunoSEQ multiplex PCR. The sample contains 75,000 to 95,000 clones, more than 70% of which appear only once. Germline trimming cut 4 bases from V and 2 bases from J; bases unmatched to any gene: 7. The CDR3 spans 15 residues. Germline V gives CDR1 SGHRS, CDR2 YFSETQ. This chain connects TRBV5-1 to TRBJ2-3, with 7 bases aligning to TRBD1. The sequence was obtained from an adult in good health. This material consisted of peripheral blood, taken on day 0 of AZD1222 vaccination. For the CDR3, the DNA is TGCGCCAGCAGCGATCGGACAGGCCTCACAGATACGCAGTATTTT. It is translated as CASSDRTGLTDTQYF.